This T cell receptor beta chain came from a study of cytomegalovirus exposure and HLA in healthy donors. The CDR3 length is 12 residues. The germline gives CDR1 SGHTA, CDR2 FQGNSA. Trimming pared 5 bases from V and 3 bases from J, leaving 8 bases between. About this clone itself: Its antigen is still unknown.

Whole-study results and caveats: In a later analysis, a missense DCLRE1C variant was linked to TCR beta V- and J-gene trimming.

PCR used 60 Vbeta primers and 13 Jbeta primers. Assay: immunoSEQ multiplex PCR; the TCRdb copy retains only in-frame clones and omits some. Among over 150,000 clones listed, 77% were seen once. The rearrangement links TRBV7-2 to TRBJ2-7; D unresolved. The source material was PBMCs. The TCR sequence derives from a middle-aged woman in good health and CMV-seropositive. The CDR3 DNA reads as TGTGCCAGCAGCCGAAGCCGCTACGAGCAGTACTTC. Translation gives CASSRSRYEQYF.